This paragraph reports one T cell receptor beta chain. It has no known antigen specificity. Base qualities are missing; no much larger clone stands one base away. This sample was included in a study of Ad26.COV2.S vaccination and SARS-CoV-2 variants (dated by TCRdb to the early 2020s). Regarding the study in general: Vaccine-arm donors came from COV1001, a multicentre, randomized, double-blind, placebo-controlled phase I-IIa trial of Ad26.COV2.S in healthy adults. Ad26.COV2.S was administered intramuscularly at a dose of 5x10^10 or 1x10^11 viral particles, either as one shot or as two shots given 56 days apart. TCRbeta repertoire sequencing served as the tool for gauging how specific and how broad the SARS-CoV-2-reactive T cell receptors were following Ad26.COV2.S vaccination. The TCR-sequenced set comprised around 30 samples: some 19 Ad26.COV2.S vaccine recipients, 5 placebo recipients and 8 SARS-CoV-2 convalescent individuals. Participants in the trial were split at random into five groups of five each, receiving low-dose or high-dose Ad26.COV2.S once or twice, or else placebo on both occasions. Investigators did not know the trial group allocation while performing experiments and assessing outcomes. The study at large found these results: The study lacked the statistical power to compare responses across vaccine doses or regimens. After vaccination, substantial breadth of spike-specific CD8+ and CD4+ T cell responses was reported. Non-spike TCR breadth was comparable between vaccine and placebo recipients, consistent with the vaccine containing only spike. Higher spike-specific TCR breadth was observed in Ad26.COV2.S recipients than in placebo recipients (P = 0.0014). According to the authors, total T cell responses may have been underestimated by the TCR breadth and depth analyses.

Reading the label with the study, this specimen's treatment or condition is: 15 to 20 received Ad26.COV2.S at low or high dose, single or two shots; about 5 received placebo; per-sample allocation not given. For vaccine and placebo recipients, repertoires were sequenced using samples collected on day 63 after the first injection. Between 29 July and 7 August 2020, Cohort 1b enrolled 25 adults aged 18-55 years at one site in Boston, USA. Ad26.COV2.S was a replication-incompetent adenovirus type 26 vector that expressed a prefusion-stabilized SARS-CoV-2 spike protein derived from the original Wuhan strain. TCRbeta CDR3 regions were sequenced with the immunoSEQ Assay. After extraction, genomic DNA underwent amplification by bias-controlled multiplex PCR, followed by high-throughput sequencing. The original methods were these. To quantify the absolute abundance of every unique TCRbeta CDR3 region, sequences were collapsed and filtered. T cell fraction was estimated by normalizing TCRbeta template counts to usable DNA, which was measured by amplifying reference genes present in all nucleated cells. Repertoire TCRs were annotated as SARS-CoV-2-specific by exact matching of V gene, CDR3 amino acid sequence and J gene to a known reactive TCR set. The reference SARS-CoV-2 TCR set was derived from MIRA and filtered for enrichment in COVID-19-positive ImmuneCODE repertoires, a step that removed public or cross-reactive TCRs. Based on the MIRA antigens, annotated TCRs were further analysed at the level of specific ORF or position within ORF. Breadth was defined as the number of annotated unique rearrangements divided by the total number of unique productive rearrangements, and depth was defined as the summed frequency of the annotated unique rearrangements. Group comparisons of TCR breadth used two-sided Wilcoxon rank-sum tests. TCRdb holds this immuneACCESS table with in-frame rearrangements only. Some clones are missing; in checked studies, unresolved V genes explain under half, and the rest has no known cause. V, J and clone size derive from that table, while D and trimming were established from the DNA sequence. This sample has approximately 300,000 clones in its table, and about 86% of those were observed once. Under 2% of the sample goes to the ten largest clones.

The CDR3 sequence holds 13 residues, the cysteine and phenylalanine included. Only CDR3 DNA remains: 39 bases, in frame from the first base. Reading the germline V gene gives CDR1 SGDLS and CDR2 YYNGEE. V loses 0 bases of germline sequence and J loses 8 bases, and the interval between the two ends is 11 bases. This TCR was recovered from a person between 18 and 60 years old who received the Ad26.COV2.S COVID-19 vaccine or a placebo. The chain is assembled from TRBV9 and TRBJ1-2; the D gene cannot be resolved reliably. The starting material was peripheral blood, obtained in a trial of Ad26.COV2.S vaccine versus placebo. The CDR3 in this case is CASSVAGVGGYTF. The bases are TGTGCCAGCAGCGTAGCTGGCGTCGGGGGCTACACCTTC.